This is a list of T cell receptor beta chains from one sample in a study of blood T cell repertoires in COVID-19. Sequenced by immunoSEQ multiplex PCR; TCRdb stores in-frame clones only, minus some. Here the sample spans over 150,000 clones, about 85% being singletons. The sequencing sample was made of peripheral blood. The receptors come from a woman aged 60-75 years with COVID-19, enrolled during active disease. Both conserved end residues are part of each CDR3. Fields, in order: clone size, J gene, D gene, V gene, CDR3 DNA, CDR3 protein. D genes are given only for firm matches. Some rows mark clone size as missing; the rest say once, few, many or name a class of expanded clone.

clone size: -
J gene: TRBJ2-5
D gene: -
V gene: TRBV3-1/TRBV3-2
CDR3 DNA: TGTGCCAGCAGCCAACTCGGGAGGGGGCACCAAGAGACCCAGTACTTC
CDR3 protein: CASSQLGRGHQETQYF

clone size: -
J gene: TRBJ2-5
D gene: TRBD1
V gene: TRBV25-1
CDR3 DNA: TGTGCCAGCAGCCCCTGGACAGGGGGATACGGAGAGACCCAGTACTTC
CDR3 protein: CASSPWTGGYGETQYF

clone size: -
J gene: TRBJ2-1
D gene: TRBD2
V gene: TRBV9
CDR3 DNA: TGTGCCAGCAGCTTCCTATCCAGCGGGAGTAAGAGTGAGCAGTTCTTC
CDR3 protein: CASSFLSSGSKSEQFF

clone size: once
J gene: TRBJ1-3
D gene: -
V gene: TRBV5-1
CDR3 DNA: TGCGCCAGCAGCTACGGACAGAGCTCTGGAAACACCATATATTTT
CDR3 protein: CASSYGQSSGNTIYF

clone size: -
J gene: TRBJ2-3
D gene: -
V gene: TRBV9
CDR3 DNA: TGTGCCAGCAGCGTAACCGACAATCCTCGCACAGATACGCAGTATTTT
CDR3 protein: CASSVTDNPRTDTQYF

clone size: -
J gene: TRBJ2-2
D gene: -
V gene: TRBV2
CDR3 DNA: TGTGCCAGCAGACTTACGAACACCGGGGAGCTGTTTTTT
CDR3 protein: CASRLTNTGELFF

clone size: -
J gene: TRBJ2-2
D gene: -
V gene: TRBV4-1
CDR3 DNA: TGCGCCAGCAGCCAAGATAAGGCCCGGAGCACCGGGGAGCTGTTTTTT
CDR3 protein: CASSQDKARSTGELFF

clone size: -
J gene: TRBJ2-1
D gene: TRBD2
V gene: TRBV11-3
CDR3 DNA: TGTGCCAGCAGTTGGACTAGCGGGGGGTCTGAGCAGTTCTTC
CDR3 protein: CASSWTSGGSEQFF

clone size: few
J gene: TRBJ2-1
D gene: -
V gene: TRBV10-2
CDR3 DNA: TGCGCCAGCAGTGATTTAGCGGCCTCCTACAATGAGCAGTTCTTC
CDR3 protein: CASSDLAASYNEQFF

clone size: -
J gene: TRBJ1-4
D gene: TRBD1
V gene: TRBV25-1
CDR3 DNA: TGTGCCAGCAGTGATCCCCACCGACAGGGCCTTAATGAAAAACTGTTTTTT
CDR3 protein: CASSDPHRQGLNEKLFF

clone size: -
J gene: TRBJ2-3
D gene: TRBD1
V gene: TRBV5-1
CDR3 DNA: TGCGCCAGTAGAAGGGACAGTAACACAGATACGCAGTATTTT
CDR3 protein: CASRRDSNTDTQYF

clone size: -
J gene: TRBJ1-1
D gene: -
V gene: TRBV18
CDR3 DNA: TGTGCCAGCTCACCAAGAACAGTGATTAACACTGAAGCTTTCTTT
CDR3 protein: CASSPRTVINTEAFF

clone size: -
J gene: TRBJ2-2
D gene: TRBD2
V gene: TRBV5-4
CDR3 DNA: TGTGCCAGCAGCTTGTGGACTAGCGGGACCGGGGAGCTGTTTTTT
CDR3 protein: CASSLWTSGTGELFF